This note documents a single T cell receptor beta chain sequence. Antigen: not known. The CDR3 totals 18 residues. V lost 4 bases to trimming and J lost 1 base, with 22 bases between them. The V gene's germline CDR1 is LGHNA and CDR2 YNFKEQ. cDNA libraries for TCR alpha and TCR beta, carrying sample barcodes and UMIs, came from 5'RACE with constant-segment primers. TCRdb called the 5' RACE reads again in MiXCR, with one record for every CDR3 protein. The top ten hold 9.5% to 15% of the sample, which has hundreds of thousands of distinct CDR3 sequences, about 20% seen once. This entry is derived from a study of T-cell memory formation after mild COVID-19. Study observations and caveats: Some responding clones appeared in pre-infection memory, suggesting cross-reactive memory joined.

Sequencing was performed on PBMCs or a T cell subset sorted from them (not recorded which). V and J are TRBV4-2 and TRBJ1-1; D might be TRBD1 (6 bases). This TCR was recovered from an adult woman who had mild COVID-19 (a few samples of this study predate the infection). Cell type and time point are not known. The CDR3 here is CASSLLGDTLRGNTEAFF. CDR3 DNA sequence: TGTGCCAGCAGCCTCCTCGGGGACACCCTAAGGGGGAACACTGAAGCTTTCTTT.